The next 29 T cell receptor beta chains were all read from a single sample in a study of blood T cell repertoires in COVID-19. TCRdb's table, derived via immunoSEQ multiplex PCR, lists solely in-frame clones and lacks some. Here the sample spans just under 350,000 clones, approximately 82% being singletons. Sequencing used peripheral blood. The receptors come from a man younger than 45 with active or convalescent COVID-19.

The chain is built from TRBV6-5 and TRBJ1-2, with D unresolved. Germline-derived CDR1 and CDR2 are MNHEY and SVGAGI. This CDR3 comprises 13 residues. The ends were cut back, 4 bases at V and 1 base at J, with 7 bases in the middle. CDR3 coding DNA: TGTGCCAGCAGTTTACAGATTAACTATGGCTACACCTTC. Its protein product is CASSLQINYGYTF.

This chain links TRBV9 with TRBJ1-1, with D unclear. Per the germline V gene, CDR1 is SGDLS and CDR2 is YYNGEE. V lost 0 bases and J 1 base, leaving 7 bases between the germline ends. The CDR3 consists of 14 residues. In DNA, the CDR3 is TGTGCCAGCAGCGTAGAAACGGGGAACACTGAAGCTTTCTTT. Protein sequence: CASSVETGNTEAFF. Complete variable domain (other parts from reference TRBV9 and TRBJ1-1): DSGVTQTPKHLITATGQRVTLRCSPRSGDLSVYWYQQSLDQGLQFLIQYYNGEERAKGNILERFSAQQFPDLHSELNLSSLELGDSALYFCASSVETGNTEAFFGQGTRLTVV.

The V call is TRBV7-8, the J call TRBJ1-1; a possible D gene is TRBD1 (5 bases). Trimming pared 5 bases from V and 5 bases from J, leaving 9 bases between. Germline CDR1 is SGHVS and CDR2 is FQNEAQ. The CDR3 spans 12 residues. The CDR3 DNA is TGTGCCAGCAGCCCCTCAGGGACTGAAGCTTTCTTT. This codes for CASSPSGTEAFF.

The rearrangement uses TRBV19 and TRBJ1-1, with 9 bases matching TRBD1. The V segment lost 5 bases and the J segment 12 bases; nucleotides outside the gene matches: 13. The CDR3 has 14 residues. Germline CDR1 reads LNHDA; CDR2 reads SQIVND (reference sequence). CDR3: CASSLQGAKRETFF. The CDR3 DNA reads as TGTGCCAGTAGTCTACAGGGGGCTAAGCGGGAAACTTTCTTT.

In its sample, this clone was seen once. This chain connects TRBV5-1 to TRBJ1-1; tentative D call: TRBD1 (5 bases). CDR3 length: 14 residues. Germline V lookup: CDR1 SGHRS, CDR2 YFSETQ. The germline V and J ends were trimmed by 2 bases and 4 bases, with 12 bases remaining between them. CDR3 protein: CASSFGGDVTEAFF. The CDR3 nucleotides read TGCGCCAGCAGCTTTGGAGGGGATGTCACTGAAGCTTTCTTT. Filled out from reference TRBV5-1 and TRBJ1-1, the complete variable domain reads KAGVTQTPRYLIKTRGQQVTLSCSPISGHRSVSWYQQTPGQGLQFLFEYFSETQRNKGNFPGRFSGRQFSNSRSEMNVSTLELGDSALYLCASSFGGDVTEAFFGQGTRLTVV.

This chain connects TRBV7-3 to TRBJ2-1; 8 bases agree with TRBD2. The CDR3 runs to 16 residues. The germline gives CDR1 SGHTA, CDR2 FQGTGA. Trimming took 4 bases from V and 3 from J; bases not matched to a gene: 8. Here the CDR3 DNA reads TGTGCCAGCAGCTCCGAAGCGGGAGTGGGCTACAATGAGCAGTTCTTC. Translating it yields CASSSEAGVGYNEQFF.

DNA for the CDR3: TGTGCCAGCAGCCAAGAATCGGTTCGGAGACAAGAGACCCAGTACTTC. Its translation: CASSQESVRRQETQYF. The V and J genes are TRBV3-1 (or the pseudogene TRBV3-2) and TRBJ2-5, with D uncertain. The CDR3 extends over 16 amino acids. Germline V gene lookup returns CDR1 LGHDT and CDR2 YNNKEL (reference sequence). V lost 0 bases and J 2 bases, leaving 13 bases between the germline ends.

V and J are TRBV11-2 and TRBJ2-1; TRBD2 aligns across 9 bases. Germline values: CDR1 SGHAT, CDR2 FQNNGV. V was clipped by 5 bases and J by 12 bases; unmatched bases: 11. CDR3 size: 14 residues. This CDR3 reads CASSLAWREGVQFF. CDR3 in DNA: TGTGCCAGCAGCCTCGCCTGGCGGGAGGGTGTGCAGTTCTTC.

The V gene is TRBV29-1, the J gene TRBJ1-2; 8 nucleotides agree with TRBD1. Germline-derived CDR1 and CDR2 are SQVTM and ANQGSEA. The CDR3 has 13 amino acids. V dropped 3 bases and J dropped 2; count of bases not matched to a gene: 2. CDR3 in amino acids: CSVEHRGNYGYTF. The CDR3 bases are TGCAGCGTTGAGCACAGGGGGAACTATGGCTACACCTTC.

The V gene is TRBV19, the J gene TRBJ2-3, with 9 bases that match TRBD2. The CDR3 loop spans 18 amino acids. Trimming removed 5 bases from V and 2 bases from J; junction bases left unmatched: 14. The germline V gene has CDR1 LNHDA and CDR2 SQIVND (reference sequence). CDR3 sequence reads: CASSPRTTSGGYTDTQYF. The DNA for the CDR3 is TGTGCCAGTAGTCCCCGAACGACTAGCGGAGGCTACACAGATACGCAGTATTTT.

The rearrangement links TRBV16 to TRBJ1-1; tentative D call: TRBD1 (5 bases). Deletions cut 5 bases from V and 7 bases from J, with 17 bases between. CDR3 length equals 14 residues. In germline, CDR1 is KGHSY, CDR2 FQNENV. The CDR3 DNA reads TGTGCCAGCAGCGAGGGGCAGGGAGGGGATGAAGCTTTCTTT. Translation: CASSEGQGGDEAFF.

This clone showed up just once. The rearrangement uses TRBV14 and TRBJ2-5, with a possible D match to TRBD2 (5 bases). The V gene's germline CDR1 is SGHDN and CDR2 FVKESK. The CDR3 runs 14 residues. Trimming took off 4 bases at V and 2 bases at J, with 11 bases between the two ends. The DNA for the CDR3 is TGTGCCAGCAGCCCCCGCGGAGGACAAGAGACCCAGTACTTC. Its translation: CASSPRGGQETQYF.

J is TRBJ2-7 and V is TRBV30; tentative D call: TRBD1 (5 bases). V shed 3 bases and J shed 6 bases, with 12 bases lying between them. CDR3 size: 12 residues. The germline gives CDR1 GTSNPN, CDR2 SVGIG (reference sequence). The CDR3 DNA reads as TGTGCCTGGAGCGTACAGGCCTCCGAGCAGTACTTC. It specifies CAWSVQASEQYF.

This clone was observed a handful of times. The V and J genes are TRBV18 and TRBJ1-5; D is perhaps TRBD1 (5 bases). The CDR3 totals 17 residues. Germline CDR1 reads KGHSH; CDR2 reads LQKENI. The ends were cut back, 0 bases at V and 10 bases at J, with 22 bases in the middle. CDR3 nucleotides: TGTGCCAGCTCACCACCGAGGGGAGGTACGGATATAGTACCCCAGCATTTT. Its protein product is CASSPPRGGTDIVPQHF.

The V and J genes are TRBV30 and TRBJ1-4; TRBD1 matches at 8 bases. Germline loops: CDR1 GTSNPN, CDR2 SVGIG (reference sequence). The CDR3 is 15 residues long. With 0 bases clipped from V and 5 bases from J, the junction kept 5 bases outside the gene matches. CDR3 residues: CAWSVGQGGNEKLFF. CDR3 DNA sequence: TGTGCCTGGAGTGTCGGACAGGGAGGGAATGAAAAACTGTTTTTT.

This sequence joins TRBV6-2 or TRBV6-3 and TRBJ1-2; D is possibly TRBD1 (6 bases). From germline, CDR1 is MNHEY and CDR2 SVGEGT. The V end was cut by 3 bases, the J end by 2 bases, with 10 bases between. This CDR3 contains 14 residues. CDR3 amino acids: CASSYQGLNYGYTF. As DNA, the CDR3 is TGTGCCAGCAGTTATCAGGGGTTAAACTATGGCTACACCTTC.

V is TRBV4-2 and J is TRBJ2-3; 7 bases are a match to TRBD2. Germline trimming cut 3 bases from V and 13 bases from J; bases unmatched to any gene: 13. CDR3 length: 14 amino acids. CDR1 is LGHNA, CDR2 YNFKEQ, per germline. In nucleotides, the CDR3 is TGTGCCAGCAGCCAGGATCAACGGGGGGTCCAAAAGTATTTT. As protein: CASSQDQRGVQKYF.

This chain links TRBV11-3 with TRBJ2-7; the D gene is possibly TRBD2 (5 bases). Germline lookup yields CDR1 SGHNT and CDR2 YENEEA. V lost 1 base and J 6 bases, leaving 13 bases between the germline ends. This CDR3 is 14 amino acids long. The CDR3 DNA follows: TGTGCCAGCAGCTTAGGGTACCGGGATAGCGAGCAGTACTTC. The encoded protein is CASSLGYRDSEQYF.

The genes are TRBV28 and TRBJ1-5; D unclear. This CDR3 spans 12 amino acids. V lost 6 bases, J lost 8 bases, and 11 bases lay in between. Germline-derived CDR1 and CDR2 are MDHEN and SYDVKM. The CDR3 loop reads CASSYAREPQHF. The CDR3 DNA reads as TGTGCCAGCAGCTACGCCCGGGAGCCCCAGCATTTT.

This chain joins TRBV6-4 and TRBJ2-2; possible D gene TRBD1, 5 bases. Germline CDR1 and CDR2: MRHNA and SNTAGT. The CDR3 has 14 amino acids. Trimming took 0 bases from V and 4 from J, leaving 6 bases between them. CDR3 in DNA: TGTGCCAGCAGTGACTCGACAGCCACCGGGGAGCTGTTTTTT. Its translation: CASSDSTATGELFF.

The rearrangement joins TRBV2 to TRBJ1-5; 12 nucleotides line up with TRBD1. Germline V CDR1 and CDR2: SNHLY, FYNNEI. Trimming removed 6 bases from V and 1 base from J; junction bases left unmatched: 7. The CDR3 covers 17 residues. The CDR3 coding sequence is TGTGCCAGCAGACCCCCGGGACAGGGGGCGAGCAATCAGCCCCAGCATTTT. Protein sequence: CASRPPGQGASNQPQHF.

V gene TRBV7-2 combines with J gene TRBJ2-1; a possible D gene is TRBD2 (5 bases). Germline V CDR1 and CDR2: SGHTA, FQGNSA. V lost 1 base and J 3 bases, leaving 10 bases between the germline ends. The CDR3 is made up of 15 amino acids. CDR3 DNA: TGTGCCAGCAGCTTAGAGGCGGGCCGCTACAATGAGCAGTTCTTC. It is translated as CASSLEAGRYNEQFF.

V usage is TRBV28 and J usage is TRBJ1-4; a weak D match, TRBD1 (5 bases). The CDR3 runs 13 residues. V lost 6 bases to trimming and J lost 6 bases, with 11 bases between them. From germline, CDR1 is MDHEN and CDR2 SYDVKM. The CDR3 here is CASRKQVYEKLFF. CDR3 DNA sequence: TGTGCCAGCAGAAAACAGGTCTATGAAAAACTGTTTTTT. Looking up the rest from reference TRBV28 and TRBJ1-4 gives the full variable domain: DVKVTQSSRYLVKRTGEKVFLECVQDMDHENMFWYRQDPGLGLRLIYFSYDVKMKEKGDIPEGYSVSREKKERFSLILESASTNQTSMYLCASRKQVYEKLFFGSGTQLSVL.

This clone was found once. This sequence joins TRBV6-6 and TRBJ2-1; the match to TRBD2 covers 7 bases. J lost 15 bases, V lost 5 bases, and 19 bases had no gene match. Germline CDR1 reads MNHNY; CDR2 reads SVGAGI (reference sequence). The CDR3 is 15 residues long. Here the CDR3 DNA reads TGTGCCAGCAGTCTTCAAACCGCCCGGACTAGTCCTCCGTTCTTC. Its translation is CASSLQTARTSPPFF.

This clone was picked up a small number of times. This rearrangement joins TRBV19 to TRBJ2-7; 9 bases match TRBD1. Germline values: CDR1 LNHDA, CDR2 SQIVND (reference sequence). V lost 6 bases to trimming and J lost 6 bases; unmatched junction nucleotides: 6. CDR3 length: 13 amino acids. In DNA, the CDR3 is TGTGCCAGTAGGGGGACAGGGTCTGTCGAGCAGTACTTC. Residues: CASRGTGSVEQYF. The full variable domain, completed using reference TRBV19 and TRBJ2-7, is DGGITQSPKYLFRKEGQNVTLSCEQNLNHDAMYWYRQDPGQGLRLIYYSQIVNDFQKGDIAEGYSVSREKKESFPLTVTSAQKNPTAFYLCASRGTGSVEQYFGPGTRLTVT.

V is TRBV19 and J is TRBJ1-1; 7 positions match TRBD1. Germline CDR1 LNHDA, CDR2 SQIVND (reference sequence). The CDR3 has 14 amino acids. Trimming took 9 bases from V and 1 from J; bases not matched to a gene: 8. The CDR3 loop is CASTPYRGNTEAFF. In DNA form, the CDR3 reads TGTGCCAGCACCCCATACAGGGGGAACACTGAAGCTTTCTTT.

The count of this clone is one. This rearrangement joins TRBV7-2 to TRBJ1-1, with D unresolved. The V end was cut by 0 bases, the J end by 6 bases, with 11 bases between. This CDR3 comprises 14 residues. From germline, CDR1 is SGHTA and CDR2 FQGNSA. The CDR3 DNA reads TGTGCCAGCAGCTTAGCGACGGGATCTGCTGAAGCTTTCTTT. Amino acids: CASSLATGSAEAFF. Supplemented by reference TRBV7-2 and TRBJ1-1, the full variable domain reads GAGVSQSPSNKVTEKGKDVELRCDPISGHTALYWYRQSLGQGLEFLIYFQGNSAPDKSGLPSDRFSAERTGGSVSTLTIQRTQQEDSAVYLCASSLATGSAEAFFGQGTRLTVV.

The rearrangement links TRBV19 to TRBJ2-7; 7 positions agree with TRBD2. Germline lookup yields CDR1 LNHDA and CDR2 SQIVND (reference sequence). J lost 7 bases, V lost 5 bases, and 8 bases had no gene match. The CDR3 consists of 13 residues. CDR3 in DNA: TGTGCCAGTAGTGGCCGACTAGCTTTAGAGCAGTACTTC. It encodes CASSGRLALEQYF.

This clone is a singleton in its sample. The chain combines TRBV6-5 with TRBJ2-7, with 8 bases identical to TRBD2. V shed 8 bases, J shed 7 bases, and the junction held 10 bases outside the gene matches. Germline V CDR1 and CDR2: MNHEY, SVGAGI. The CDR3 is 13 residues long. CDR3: CASQRELVGEQYF. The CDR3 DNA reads TGTGCCAGCCAGCGGGAGTTAGTGGGGGAGCAGTACTTC.